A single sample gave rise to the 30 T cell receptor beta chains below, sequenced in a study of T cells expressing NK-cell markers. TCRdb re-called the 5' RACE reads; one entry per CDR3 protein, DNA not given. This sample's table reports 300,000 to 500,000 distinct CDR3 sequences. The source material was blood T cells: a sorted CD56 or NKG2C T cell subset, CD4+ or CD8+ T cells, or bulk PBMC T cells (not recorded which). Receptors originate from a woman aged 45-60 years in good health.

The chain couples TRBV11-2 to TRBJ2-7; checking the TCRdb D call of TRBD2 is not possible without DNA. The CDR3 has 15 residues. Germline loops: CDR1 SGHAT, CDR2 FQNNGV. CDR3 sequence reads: CASSPLPSGSDEQYF.

The CDR3 sequence is CSALAGGSDTQYF. The chain has TRBV29-1 and TRBJ2-3; checking the TCRdb D call of TRBD2 is not possible without DNA. CDR3 size: 13 residues. The V gene's germline CDR1 is SQVTM and CDR2 ANQGSEA.

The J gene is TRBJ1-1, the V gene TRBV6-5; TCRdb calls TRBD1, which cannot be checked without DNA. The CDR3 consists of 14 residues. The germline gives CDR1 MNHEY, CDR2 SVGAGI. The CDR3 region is CASSLTGENTEAFF.

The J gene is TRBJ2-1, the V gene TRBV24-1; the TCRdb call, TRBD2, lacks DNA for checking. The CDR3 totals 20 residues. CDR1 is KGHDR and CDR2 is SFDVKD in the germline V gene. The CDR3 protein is CATSDSGLAGGLSTYNEQFF.

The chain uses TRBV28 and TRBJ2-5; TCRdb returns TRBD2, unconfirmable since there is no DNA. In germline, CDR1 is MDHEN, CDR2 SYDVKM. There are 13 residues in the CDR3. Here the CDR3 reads CASKAGEVETQYF.

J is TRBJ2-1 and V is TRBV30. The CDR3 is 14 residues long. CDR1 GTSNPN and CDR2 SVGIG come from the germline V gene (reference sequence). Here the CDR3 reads CAWSMVTSYNEQFF.

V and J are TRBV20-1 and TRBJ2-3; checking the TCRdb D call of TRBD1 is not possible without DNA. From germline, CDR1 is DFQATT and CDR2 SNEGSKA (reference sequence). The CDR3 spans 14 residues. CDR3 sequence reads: CSARDRGSTDTQYF.

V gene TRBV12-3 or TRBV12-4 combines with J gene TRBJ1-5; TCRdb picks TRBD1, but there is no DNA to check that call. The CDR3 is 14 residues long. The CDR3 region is CASSLGTWGPPQHF.

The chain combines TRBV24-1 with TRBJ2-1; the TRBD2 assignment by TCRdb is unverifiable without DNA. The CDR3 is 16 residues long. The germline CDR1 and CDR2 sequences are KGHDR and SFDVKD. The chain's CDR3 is CATSDPTLLAGNEQFF.

The CDR3: CASSPAGSYGYTF. This chain joins TRBV5-4 and TRBJ1-2. The CDR3 length is 13 residues. Germline values: CDR1 SGHNT, CDR2 YYREEE (reference sequence).

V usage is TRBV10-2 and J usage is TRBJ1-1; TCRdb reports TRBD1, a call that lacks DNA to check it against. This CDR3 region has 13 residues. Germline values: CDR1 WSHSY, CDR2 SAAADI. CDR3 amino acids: CATRGTRWPEAFF.

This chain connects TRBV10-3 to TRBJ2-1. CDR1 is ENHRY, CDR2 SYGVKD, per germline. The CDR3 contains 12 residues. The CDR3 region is CAISPNANEQFF.

CDR3: CASSFGTGAGQPQHF. This sequence joins TRBV12-3 or TRBV12-4 and TRBJ1-5; TCRdb's D call of TRBD1 is untestable without DNA. There are 15 residues in the CDR3.

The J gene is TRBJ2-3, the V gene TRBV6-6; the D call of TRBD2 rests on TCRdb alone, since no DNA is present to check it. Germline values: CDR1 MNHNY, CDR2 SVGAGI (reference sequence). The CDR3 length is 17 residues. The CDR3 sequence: CASSYLGGIAGGDTQYF.

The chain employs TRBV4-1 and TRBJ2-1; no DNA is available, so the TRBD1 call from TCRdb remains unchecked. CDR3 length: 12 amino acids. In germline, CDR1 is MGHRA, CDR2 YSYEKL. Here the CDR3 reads CASSHPGEVQFF.

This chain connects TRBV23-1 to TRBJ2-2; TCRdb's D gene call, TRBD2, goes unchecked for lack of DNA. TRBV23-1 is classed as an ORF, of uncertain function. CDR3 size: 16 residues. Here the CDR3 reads CASRQQGASNTGELFF.

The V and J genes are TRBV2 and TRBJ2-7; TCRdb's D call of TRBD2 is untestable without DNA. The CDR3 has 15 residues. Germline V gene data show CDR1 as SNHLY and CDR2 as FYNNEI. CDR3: CASSPTSGSSYEQYF. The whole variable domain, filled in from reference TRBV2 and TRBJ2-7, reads EPEVTQTPSHQVTQMGQEVILRCVPISNHLYFYWYRQILGQKVEFLVSFYNNEISEKSEIFDDQFSVERPDGSNFTLKIRSTKLEDSAMYFCASSPTSGSSYEQYFGPGTRLTVT.

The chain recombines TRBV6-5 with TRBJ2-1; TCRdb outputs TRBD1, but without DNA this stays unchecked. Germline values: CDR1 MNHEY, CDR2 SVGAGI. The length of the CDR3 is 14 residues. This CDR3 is CASSYSWGPREQFF.

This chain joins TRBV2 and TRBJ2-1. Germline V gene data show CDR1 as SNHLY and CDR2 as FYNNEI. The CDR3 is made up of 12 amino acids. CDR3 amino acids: CASSGGFDEQFF.

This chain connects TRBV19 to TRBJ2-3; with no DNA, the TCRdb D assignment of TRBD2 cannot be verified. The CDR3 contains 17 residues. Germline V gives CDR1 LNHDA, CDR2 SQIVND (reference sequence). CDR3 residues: CASTPLVGGLVTDTQYF. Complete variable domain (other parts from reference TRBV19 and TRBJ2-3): DGGITQSPKYLFRKEGQNVTLSCEQNLNHDAMYWYRQDPGQGLRLIYYSQIVNDFQKGDIAEGYSVSREKKESFPLTVTSAQKNPTAFYLCASTPLVGGLVTDTQYFGPGTRLTVL.

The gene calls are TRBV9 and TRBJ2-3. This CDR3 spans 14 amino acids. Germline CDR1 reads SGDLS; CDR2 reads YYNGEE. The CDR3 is CASSVGSSTDTQYF.

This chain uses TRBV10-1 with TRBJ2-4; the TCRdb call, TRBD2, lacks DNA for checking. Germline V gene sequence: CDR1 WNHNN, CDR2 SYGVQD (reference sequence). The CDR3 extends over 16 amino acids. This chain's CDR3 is CASSDGLAGGQNIQYF.

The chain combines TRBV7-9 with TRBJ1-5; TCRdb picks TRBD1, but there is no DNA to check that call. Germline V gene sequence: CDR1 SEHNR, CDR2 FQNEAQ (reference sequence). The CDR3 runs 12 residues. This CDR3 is CASSEGDQPQHF.

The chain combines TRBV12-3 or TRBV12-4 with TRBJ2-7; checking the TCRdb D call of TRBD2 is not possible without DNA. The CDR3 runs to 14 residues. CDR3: CASSLLASVNEQYF.

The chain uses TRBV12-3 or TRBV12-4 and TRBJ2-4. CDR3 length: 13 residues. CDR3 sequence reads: CASSPPLAFLQYF.

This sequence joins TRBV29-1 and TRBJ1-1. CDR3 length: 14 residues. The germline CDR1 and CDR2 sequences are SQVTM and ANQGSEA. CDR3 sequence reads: CSVIGKGPRTEAFF.

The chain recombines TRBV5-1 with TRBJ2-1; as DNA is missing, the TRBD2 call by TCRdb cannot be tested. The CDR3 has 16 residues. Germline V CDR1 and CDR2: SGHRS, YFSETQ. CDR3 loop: CASSVESSGRAYEQFF. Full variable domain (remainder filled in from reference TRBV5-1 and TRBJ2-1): KAGVTQTPRYLIKTRGQQVTLSCSPISGHRSVSWYQQTPGQGLQFLFEYFSETQRNKGNFPGRFSGRQFSNSRSEMNVSTLELGDSALYLCASSVESSGRAYEQFFGPGTRLTVL.

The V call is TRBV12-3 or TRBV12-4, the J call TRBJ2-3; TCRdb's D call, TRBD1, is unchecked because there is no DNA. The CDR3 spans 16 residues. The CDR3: CASSPLPGQGLNTQYF.

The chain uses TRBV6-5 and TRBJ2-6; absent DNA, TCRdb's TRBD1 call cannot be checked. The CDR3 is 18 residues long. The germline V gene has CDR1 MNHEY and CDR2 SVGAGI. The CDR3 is CASSKTGTSRSGANVLTF.

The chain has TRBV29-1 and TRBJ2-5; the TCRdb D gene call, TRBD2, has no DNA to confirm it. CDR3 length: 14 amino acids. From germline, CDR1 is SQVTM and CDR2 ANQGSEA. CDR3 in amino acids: CSGSSSGSWGTQYF.